The 20 T cell receptor beta chains below were found in one sample sequenced in a study of cytomegalovirus exposure and HLA in healthy donors. This PCR relied on a set of 60 Vbeta primers and 13 Jbeta primers. TCRdb keeps only in-frame clones here, not all; method: immunoSEQ multiplex PCR. The sample holds some 220,000 clones, approximately 82% seen once. The sequenced sample consisted of PBMCs. Every receptor here comes from a woman in her forties in good health and CMV-seronegative.

V usage is TRBV5-1 and J usage is TRBJ1-2, with D uncertain. Germline CDR1 is SGHRS and CDR2 is YFSETQ. The CDR3 consists of 13 residues. The ends were cut back, 2 bases at V and 5 bases at J, with 10 bases in the middle. The CDR3: CASSLRGVYGYTF. The CDR3 DNA reads as TGCGCCAGCAGCTTACGGGGAGTATATGGCTACACCTTC.

CDR3 DNA sequence: TGTGCCAGCAGCTTTTTCAGGGGCTACGAGCAGTACTTC. This translates into CASSFFRGYEQYF. This sequence joins TRBV5-6 and TRBJ2-7; weak D call: TRBD1 (6 bases). Germline V gene lookup returns CDR1 SGHDT and CDR2 YYEEEE. Trimming removed 2 bases from V and 3 bases from J, with 9 bases in between. This CDR3 region has 13 residues.

The CDR3 DNA is TGTGCCACCAGCCTCCGAGACACCTTCACCGGGGAGCTGTTTTTT. Its protein product is CATSLRDTFTGELFF. The V gene is TRBV15, the J gene TRBJ2-2; D is ambiguous. This CDR3 is built from 15 residues. Germline V gene lookup returns CDR1 LNHNV and CDR2 YYDKDF (reference sequence). The germline V and J ends were trimmed by 5 bases and 4 bases, with 14 bases remaining between them. The variable domain in full, completed from reference TRBV15 and TRBJ2-2, reads DAMVIQNPRYQVTQFGKPVTLSCSQTLNHNVMYWYQQKSSQAPKLLFHYYDKDFNNEADTPDNFQSRRPNTSFCFLDIRSPGLGDTAMYLCATSLRDTFTGELFFGEGSRLTVL.

This clone was seen only a few times. The chain carries TRBV27 and TRBJ2-3; 11 nucleotides match TRBD2. The germline CDR1 and CDR2 sequences are MNHEY and SMNVEV (reference sequence). CDR3 length: 16 residues. V dropped 5 bases and J dropped 6; count of bases not matched to a gene: 10. The chain's CDR3 is CASSTLAGGSRDTQYF. CDR3 bases: TGTGCCAGCAGTACCCTAGCGGGGGGCTCCAGGGATACGCAGTATTTT.

Comments on this clone: Relative to the germline gene, one junction end is altered; a read error may explain this. The chain employs TRBV30 and TRBJ1-2; tentative D call: TRBD1 (5 bases). This CDR3 region has 12 residues. Germline values: CDR1 GTSNPN, CDR2 SVGIG (reference sequence). The CDR3: CAWSAGRVGYPF. The CDR3 nucleotides are TGTGCCTGGAGCGCAGGGAGGGTTGGCTACCCCTTC.

The chain is built from TRBV5-4 and TRBJ1-6; TRBD1 aligns across 8 bases. There are 16 residues in the CDR3. Per the germline V gene, CDR1 is SGHNT and CDR2 is YYREEE (reference sequence). The ends lost 6 bases at V and 9 bases at J; junction bases unmatched: 14. CDR3 DNA sequence: TGTGCCAGCACCGAAGTCCAGGGGGCGGGAGTTTCACCCCTCCACTTT. It is translated as CASTEVQGAGVSPLHF.

This clone came up a few times. The gene calls are TRBV18 and TRBJ1-6; weak D call: TRBD1 (6 bases). CDR3 length: 15 amino acids. V was trimmed by 3 bases and J by 5 bases, leaving 11 bases between them. Germline CDR1 is KGHSH and CDR2 is LQKENI. CDR3 residues: CASSPRQDHNSPLHF. Here the CDR3 DNA reads TGTGCCAGCTCACCCCGACAGGACCATAATTCACCCCTCCACTTT.

This chain links TRBV5-1 with TRBJ1-2; no clear D. Germline CDR1 and CDR2: SGHRS and YFSETQ. The CDR3 is 13 residues long. The V gene lost 7 bases and the J gene lost 3 bases, with 13 bases spanning the gap. Written as DNA, the CDR3 is TGCGCCAGCTCCCGTGGGAGGTACTATGGCTACACCTTC. Protein product: CASSRGRYYGYTF.

This clone was recorded once. V gene TRBV5-6 combines with J gene TRBJ2-5, with D perhaps matching TRBD2 (6 bases). CDR1 is SGHDT and CDR2 is YYEEEE in the germline V gene. Trimming stripped 7 bases from V and 4 bases from J, with 14 bases between. This CDR3 is 13 amino acids long. CDR3 coding DNA: TGTGCCAGCGGAATCGGGGGTCGAGAGACCCAGTACTTC. Protein: CASGIGGRETQYF.

This clone has a single count. This chain uses TRBV27 with TRBJ2-5; 7 positions agree with TRBD1. The CDR3 totals 14 residues. Germline assignment: CDR1 MNHEY and CDR2 SMNVEV (reference sequence). Trimming removed 6 bases from V and 4 bases from J; junction bases left unmatched: 8. CDR3 DNA sequence: TGTGCCAGCAGACCAACAGGGGAACCAGAGACCCAGTACTTC. This sequence encodes CASRPTGEPETQYF.

This clone was recorded only once. This rearrangement joins TRBV18 to TRBJ2-6; 8 bases line up with TRBD1. Per germline, CDR1 KGHSH and CDR2 LQKENI. The trim removed 0 bases at V and 0 bases at J, leaving 7 bases unmatched. The CDR3 extends over 19 amino acids. This CDR3 reads CASSPPDRDPDSGANVLTF. In nucleotides, the CDR3 is TGTGCCAGCTCACCACCGGACAGGGATCCTGACTCTGGGGCCAACGTCCTGACTTTC.

This rearrangement joins TRBV2 to TRBJ1-1; D is unclear. Germline lookup yields CDR1 SNHLY and CDR2 FYNNEI. CDR3 length equals 15 residues. V shed 3 bases and J shed 2 bases, with 13 bases lying between them. CDR3 in amino acids: CASSDLGRGNTEAFF. The DNA of the CDR3 is TGTGCCAGCAGTGACCTCGGTCGGGGAAACACTGAAGCTTTCTTT.

In DNA, the CDR3 is TGTGCCAGCAGCGCGCGGGGGCCTCCGGGGGAGACCCAGTACTTC. It translates to CASSARGPPGETQYF. The J gene is TRBJ2-5, the V gene TRBV9; TRBD2 is a possible D gene (7 bases). This CDR3 has 15 residues. Between the trimmed V and J ends, which lost 3 bases and 5 bases, there was a span of 17 bases. Germline V gene sequence: CDR1 SGDLS, CDR2 YYNGEE. Full variable domain (missing parts from reference TRBV9 and TRBJ2-5): DSGVTQTPKHLITATGQRVTLRCSPRSGDLSVYWYQQSLDQGLQFLIQYYNGEERAKGNILERFSAQQFPDLHSELNLSSLELGDSALYFCASSARGPPGETQYFGPGTRLLVL.

V and J are TRBV10-3 and TRBJ2-6, with TRBD2 identical over 7 bases. The CDR3 is 16 residues long. CDR1 is ENHRY and CDR2 is SYGVKD in the germline V gene. Trimming at V came to 6 bases and at J to 0 bases, leaving 5 bases not matched to a gene. The CDR3 loop is CAISGRGSSGANVLTF. CDR3 coding DNA: TGTGCCATCAGCGGGCGGGGGAGCTCTGGGGCCAACGTCCTGACTTTC.

This clone has only one observation. The CDR3 DNA reads TGTGCCATCAGTGGCCGCGGGGCCTCCCTTTCCTACGAGCAGTACTTC. It is translated as CAISGRGASLSYEQYF. The genes are TRBV10-3 and TRBJ2-7; possible D gene TRBD2, 6 bases. V dropped 4 bases and J dropped 1 base, with 17 bases sitting between them. The CDR3 is 16 amino acids. The germline gives CDR1 ENHRY, CDR2 SYGVKD.

This clone was detected once. The V and J genes are TRBV9 and TRBJ2-5; D is perhaps TRBD1 (7 bases). With 2 bases removed from V and 2 bases from J, the gap between germline ends came to 16 bases. Germline V gene lookup returns CDR1 SGDLS and CDR2 YYNGEE. The CDR3 covers 16 residues. In nucleotides, the CDR3 is TGTGCCAGCAGCGTCCTTGGGCAGGGGGGACAAGAGACCCAGTACTTC. It yields the protein CASSVLGQGGQETQYF. Combining the CDR3 with reference TRBV9 and TRBJ2-5 gives the whole variable domain DSGVTQTPKHLITATGQRVTLRCSPRSGDLSVYWYQQSLDQGLQFLIQYYNGEERAKGNILERFSAQQFPDLHSELNLSSLELGDSALYFCASSVLGQGGQETQYFGPGTRLLVL.

This clone was observed a few times. The chain's CDR3 is CASSLVGQGGEKLFF. The CDR3 DNA sequence: TGTGCCAGCAGCTTGGTGGGGCAGGGAGGTGAAAAACTGTTTTTT. This rearrangement joins TRBV5-6 to TRBJ1-4; perhaps TRBD1 as D (5 bases). The CDR3 contains 15 residues. Germline V gene data show CDR1 as SGHDT and CDR2 as YYEEEE. Trimming removed 0 bases at V and 7 bases at J, with 13 bases between. The full variable domain, rest sourced from reference TRBV5-6 and TRBJ1-4, is DAGVTQSPTHLIKTRGQQVTLRCSPKSGHDTVSWYQQALGQGPQFIFQYYEEEERQRGNFPDRFSGHQFPNYSSELNVNALLLGDSALYLCASSLVGQGGEKLFFGSGTQLSVL.

The chain employs TRBV6-5 and TRBJ1-6; D is perhaps TRBD1 (6 bases). The germline gives CDR1 MNHEY, CDR2 SVGAGI. The CDR3 length is 15 residues. V lost 4 bases to trimming and J lost 5 bases, with 12 bases between them. As DNA, the CDR3 is TGTGCCAGCAGTTCCCAGGGGACGGATAATTCACCCCTCCACTTT. Residues: CASSSQGTDNSPLHF.

On this clone itself: In the same sample, other DNA sequences code for this CDR3. The chain joins TRBV6-1 to TRBJ1-1, with 7 nucleotides matching TRBD1. The V gene's germline CDR1 is MNHNS and CDR2 SASEGT. V lost 8 bases, J lost 4 bases, and 1 base stayed unmatched. The CDR3 runs to 11 residues. CDR3 sequence reads: CASRQGTEAFF. CDR3 in DNA: TGTGCCAGCCGACAGGGCACTGAAGCTTTCTTT.

The CDR3 sequence is CASQQGVADTQYF. CDR3 nucleotides: TGTGCCAGTCAACAGGGAGTTGCAGATACGCAGTATTTT. The rearrangement uses TRBV6-5 and TRBJ2-3; tentative D call: TRBD1 (6 bases). Germline V gene data show CDR1 as MNHEY and CDR2 as SVGAGI. This CDR3 contains 13 residues. Deletions cut 9 bases from V and 4 bases from J, with 14 bases between.